Shown below are 3 T cell receptor beta chains from a single sample sequenced in a study of OX40 agonist ivuxolimab in advanced cancers. Only in-frame clones appear in the TCRdb table, and some are missing; sequencing was by immunoSEQ multiplex PCR. In the table there are tens of thousands of clones, 80% to 85% of which are singletons. Sequenced material: CD4+ or CD8+ T cells sorted from blood, taken in a trial of the OX40 agonist ivuxolimab. The receptors derive from an adult with an advanced solid tumor such as melanoma, head and neck, liver or kidney cancer.

The rearrangement uses TRBV7-8 and TRBJ2-5, with D maybe TRBD1 (6 bases). This CDR3 has 15 residues. Per germline, CDR1 SGHVS and CDR2 FQNEAQ. V was cut by 4 bases and J by 4 bases, with 16 bases left in between. The CDR3 DNA sequence: TGTGCCAGCAGCTCCCGGGACACCAAGCTAGAGACCCAGTACTTC. It translates to CASSSRDTKLETQYF.

The V gene is TRBV7-6, the J gene TRBJ1-3, with 7 nucleotides matching TRBD1. The length of the CDR3 is 14 residues. Germline values: CDR1 SGHVS, CDR2 FNYEAQ. V trimming: 4 bases; J trimming: 4 bases; junction bases outside the gene matches: 4. CDR3 protein: CASSSQGVGNTIYF. The CDR3 bases are TGTGCCAGCAGCTCCCAGGGGGTAGGAAACACCATATATTTT. Filled out from reference TRBV7-6 and TRBJ1-3, the complete variable domain reads GAGVSQSPRYKVTKRGQDVALRCDPISGHVSLYWYRQALGQGPEFLTYFNYEAQQDKSGLPNDRFSAERPEGSISTLTIQRTEQRDSAMYRCASSSQGVGNTIYFGEGSWLTVV.

The rearrangement joins TRBV7-2 to TRBJ1-1, with D hard to call. In germline, CDR1 is SGHTA, CDR2 FQGNSA. The CDR3 loop spans 13 amino acids. V lost 6 bases and J 1 base, leaving 9 bases between the germline ends. CDR3 amino acids: CASSPYTNTEAFF. The DNA for the CDR3 is TGTGCCAGCAGTCCCTATACGAACACTGAAGCTTTCTTT.